The 28 T cell receptor beta chains below were found in one sample sequenced in a study of blood T cell repertoires in COVID-19. This table comes from immunoSEQ multiplex PCR, and its TCRdb copy is limited to in-frame clones, with some not included. Of under 200,000 clones in the sample, around 90% are singletons; the top ten hold approximately 0.5%. Material for sequencing was peripheral blood. Source of these receptors: a man aged 45-60 years with acute or convalescent COVID-19.

This clone was recorded only once. Other DNA sequences in this specimen translate into the identical CDR3. The J gene is TRBJ2-2, the V gene TRBV4-3, with D possibly being TRBD2 (6 bases). The CDR3 extends over 16 amino acids. V lost 0 bases, J lost 1 base, and 9 bases lay in between. CDR1 is LGHNA and CDR2 is YSLEER in the germline V gene. The DNA for the CDR3 is TGCGCCAGCAGCCAAGATCGGCGGGGGAACACCGGGGAGCTGTTTTTT. Protein product: CASSQDRRGNTGELFF.

This chain connects TRBV6-5 to TRBJ1-2; D call uncertain. Germline assignment: CDR1 MNHEY and CDR2 SVGAGI. This CDR3 has 16 amino acids. Trimming took 0 bases from V and 7 from J, leaving 18 bases between them. The CDR3 loop is CASSYSTSSMRGGYTF. The CDR3 bases are TGTGCCAGCAGTTACTCGACCAGCTCCATGCGGGGTGGCTACACCTTC.

This rearrangement joins TRBV19 to TRBJ1-6; the match to TRBD1 covers 7 bases. Trimming cost V 0 bases and J 0 bases; bases outside gene matches: 5. The V gene's germline CDR1 is LNHDA and CDR2 SQIVND (reference sequence). CDR3 length: 18 residues. CDR3 sequence: CASSIDPTGSSYNSPLHF. The CDR3 nucleotides are TGTGCCAGTAGTATAGACCCGACAGGGAGCTCCTATAATTCACCCCTCCACTTT.

V usage is TRBV19 and J usage is TRBJ2-2, with D maybe TRBD1 (6 bases). V shed 4 bases and J shed 1 base, with 13 bases lying between them. This CDR3 spans 16 amino acids. Germline values: CDR1 LNHDA, CDR2 SQIVND (reference sequence). For the CDR3, the DNA is TGTGCCAGTAGTAAGGGTACAGGGATGAACACCGGGGAGCTGTTTTTT. This encodes CASSKGTGMNTGELFF.

The CDR3 DNA reads as TGTGCCAGCAGCCCAACACAGGGCTTCCAAGAGACCCAGTACTTC. Translating gives CASSPTQGFQETQYF. The V gene is TRBV3-1 (or the pseudogene TRBV3-2), the J gene TRBJ2-5; weak D call: TRBD1 (6 bases). V dropped 4 bases and J dropped 1 base, with 13 bases sitting between them. Germline-derived CDR1 and CDR2 are LGHDT and YNNKEL (reference sequence). The CDR3 runs 15 residues.

This clone was picked up one time. The chain recombines TRBV11-2 with TRBJ2-5; D gene ambiguous. Trimming took off 5 bases at V and 5 bases at J, with 12 bases between the two ends. The CDR3 is 13 residues long. CDR1 is SGHAT and CDR2 is FQNNGV in the germline V gene. The CDR3 bases are TGTGCCAGCAGCGTCCGTAGAGGCGAGACCCAGTACTTC. It translates to CASSVRRGETQYF.

Note on this clone: Other DNA sequences within the sample encode an identical CDR3. The chain couples TRBV29-1 to TRBJ2-3; 11 bases line up with TRBD2. Germline V gene sequence: CDR1 SQVTM, CDR2 ANQGSEA. With V trimmed by 7 bases and J by 4 bases, 4 bases remained unmatched. The CDR3 spans 13 residues. The CDR3 DNA sequence: TGCAGCGCGGGGACTAGCGGCGCAGATACGCAGTATTTT. This encodes CSAGTSGADTQYF.

J is TRBJ2-3 and V is TRBV6-5; no clear D. The CDR3 is made up of 15 amino acids. Germline assignment: CDR1 MNHEY and CDR2 SVGAGI. Between the trimmed V and J ends, which lost 5 bases and 2 bases, there was a span of 14 bases. CDR3 coding DNA: TGTGCCAGCAGTCCTTGGCGGAGAACCACAGATACGCAGTATTTT. Translated, it gives CASSPWRRTTDTQYF.

The chain joins TRBV7-9 to TRBJ1-2; perhaps TRBD1 as D (5 bases). Germline-derived CDR1 and CDR2 are SEHNR and FQNEAQ (reference sequence). This CDR3 comprises 15 residues. The germline V and J ends were trimmed by 2 bases and 4 bases, with 14 bases remaining between them. CDR3 residues: CASSLNPGVAYGYTF. The CDR3 DNA sequence: TGTGCCAGCAGCTTAAATCCGGGGGTCGCCTATGGCTACACCTTC.

The chain has TRBV19 and TRBJ2-2; 9 nucleotides match TRBD2. The CDR3 has 14 amino acids. The V segment lost 4 bases and the J segment 7 bases; nucleotides outside the gene matches: 4. CDR1 and CDR2 from the germline V gene are LNHDA and SQIVND (reference sequence). The CDR3 loop reads CASSSGGAFGELFF. The CDR3 nucleotides are TGTGCCAGTAGTAGCGGGGGGGCTTTCGGGGAGCTGTTTTTT.

The V and J genes are TRBV28 and TRBJ1-1, with TRBD1 matching over 9 bases. Germline CDR1 and CDR2: MDHEN and SYDVKM. J lost 5 bases, V lost 4 bases, and 5 bases had no gene match. The CDR3 is 14 residues long. CDR3 in amino acids: CASSSGTGRTEAFF. The DNA for the CDR3 is TGTGCCAGCAGTTCAGGGACAGGGAGAACTGAAGCTTTCTTT. The whole variable domain, filled in from reference TRBV28 and TRBJ1-1, reads DVKVTQSSRYLVKRTGEKVFLECVQDMDHENMFWYRQDPGLGLRLIYFSYDVKMKEKGDIPEGYSVSREKKERFSLILESASTNQTSMYLCASSSGTGRTEAFFGQGTRLTVV.

The genes are TRBV10-3 and TRBJ1-2; 8 bases line up with TRBD1. V lost 8 bases to trimming and J lost 5 bases; unmatched junction nucleotides: 10. From germline, CDR1 is ENHRY and CDR2 SYGVKD. The CDR3 has 14 amino acids. The CDR3 region is CAISDRGVGYGYTF. The CDR3, as DNA: TGTGCCATCTCCGACAGGGGAGTAGGGTATGGCTACACCTTC.

The V gene is TRBV11-2, the J gene TRBJ1-2; TRBD1 matches 7 bases. This CDR3 spans 15 amino acids. V shed 3 bases, J shed 1 base, and the junction held 5 bases outside the gene matches. The V gene's germline CDR1 is SGHAT and CDR2 FQNNGV. DNA for the CDR3: TGTGCCAGCAGCTTGTCGAGGGGGCGTAACTATGGCTACACCTTC. It translates to CASSLSRGRNYGYTF.

The chain recombines TRBV7-2 with TRBJ1-6, with TRBD1 identical over 9 bases. CDR1 and CDR2 from the germline V gene are SGHTA and FQGNSA. The CDR3 is made up of 16 amino acids. V shed 3 bases and J 6 bases; nucleotides not matched to a gene: 6. The DNA for the CDR3 is TGTGCCAGCAGCTTTGCTCCGGGACAGGGTAATTCACCCCTCCACTTT. Translation: CASSFAPGQGNSPLHF.

The V call is TRBV2, the J call TRBJ2-2; 7 positions match TRBD2. V was pared by 4 bases and J by 1 base, with 3 bases of the junction left unmatched. Germline-derived CDR1 and CDR2 are SNHLY and FYNNEI. This CDR3 is 15 amino acids long. The CDR3 sequence: CASSVLAENTGELFF. CDR3 coding DNA: TGTGCCAGCAGTGTTCTAGCGGAGAACACCGGGGAGCTGTTTTTT.

This clone appeared a few times. The gene calls are TRBV3-1 (or the pseudogene TRBV3-2) and TRBJ2-7, with no clear D. Germline V gene lookup returns CDR1 LGHDT and CDR2 YNNKEL (reference sequence). The CDR3 runs to 12 residues. V lost 2 bases and J lost 7, with 9 bases in between. Written as DNA, the CDR3 is TGTGCCAGCAGCCAATCCCTCGAGGAGCAGTACTTC. Translation gives CASSQSLEEQYF.

The chain couples TRBV27 to TRBJ2-5, with 11 bases fitting TRBD2. Germline V CDR1 and CDR2: MNHEY, SMNVEV (reference sequence). This CDR3 contains 15 residues. J was trimmed by 4 bases and V by 5 bases; bases with no gene match: 6. The CDR3 bases are TGTGCCAGCAGTCTTAGGACTAGCGGGCCAGAGACCCAGTACTTC. Translated, it gives CASSLRTSGPETQYF.

The rearrangement links TRBV5-1 to TRBJ1-4; D possibly corresponds to TRBD1 (5 bases). The CDR3 contains 14 residues. CDR1 is SGHRS and CDR2 is YFSETQ in the germline V gene. V was cut by 4 bases and J by 11 bases, with 18 bases left in between. This chain's CDR3 is CASSPRSDMSKLFF. In DNA form, the CDR3 reads TGCGCCAGCAGCCCAAGGTCGGACATGTCTAAACTGTTTTTT.

V and J are TRBV10-1 and TRBJ1-1; D remains unclear. From germline, CDR1 is WNHNN and CDR2 SYGVQD (reference sequence). The V and J ends lost 7 bases and 0 bases respectively, with 9 bases between them. The CDR3 is 13 residues long. As DNA, the CDR3 is TGCGCCAGCAAATCAGACATGAACACTGAAGCTTTCTTT. Its translation: CASKSDMNTEAFF.

The chain carries TRBV7-3 and TRBJ2-1, with TRBD2 identical over 9 bases. Germline CDR1 and CDR2: SGHTA and FQGTGA. With 5 bases clipped from V and 4 bases from J, the junction kept 3 bases outside the gene matches. The CDR3 covers 14 residues. CDR3 residues: CASSVSGGYNEQFF. The CDR3 DNA is TGTGCCAGCAGCGTCAGCGGGGGGTACAATGAGCAGTTCTTC.

The chain employs TRBV12-5 and TRBJ2-1; 9 nucleotides agree with TRBD2. V was pared by 2 bases and J by 1 base, with 9 bases of the junction left unmatched. The CDR3 loop spans 18 amino acids. Germline lookup yields CDR1 LGHNT and CDR2 FRNRAP. The CDR3 sequence: CASGLNPASGRSYNEQFF. Here the CDR3 DNA reads TGTGCTAGTGGTTTGAACCCAGCGAGCGGGAGGTCCTACAATGAGCAGTTCTTC.

The chain joins TRBV10-3 to TRBJ1-4, with 7 bases aligning to TRBD1. This CDR3 spans 15 amino acids. Looked up from germline, CDR1 is ENHRY and CDR2 is SYGVKD. The V segment lost 6 bases and the J segment 3 bases; nucleotides outside the gene matches: 7. The CDR3 sequence: CAISRGDLANEKLFF. The CDR3 region has the DNA TGTGCCATCAGCAGGGGGGACTTAGCTAATGAAAAACTGTTTTTT.

This chain joins TRBV7-3 and TRBJ2-3, with 12 bases fitting TRBD2. Germline V lookup: CDR1 SGHTA, CDR2 FQGTGA. The CDR3 has 17 amino acids. Unmatched junction bases numbered 10, after V lost 5 bases and J lost 4 bases. Written as DNA, the CDR3 is TGTGCCAGCAGCCTCAAAGGACTAGCGGGGTTCCCAGATACGCAGTATTTT. Amino acid sequence: CASSLKGLAGFPDTQYF.

V usage is TRBV10-3 and J usage is TRBJ2-5; 10 bases map to TRBD1. The CDR3 has 16 residues. Trimming cost V 0 bases and J 7 bases; bases outside gene matches: 8. Per germline, CDR1 ENHRY and CDR2 SYGVKD. Here the CDR3 DNA reads TGTGCCATCAGTGAGTCGGCGGACAGGGGGGTTGGGACCCAGTACTTC. This gives the protein CAISESADRGVGTQYF.

This clone has just one count. The chain couples TRBV6-8 to TRBJ2-5, with 8 bases aligning to TRBD1. The CDR3 runs 16 residues. Unmatched junction bases numbered 12, after V lost 9 bases and J lost 0 bases. The germline V gene has CDR1 MNHGY and CDR2 SAAAGT. CDR3 nucleotide sequence: TGTGCCAGGGGGGGCCCTCGGGACAGGCACCAAGAGACCCAGTACTTC. It encodes CARGGPRDRHQETQYF.

This chain uses TRBV5-4 with TRBJ1-4, with a tentative D call TRBD1 (6 bases). Germline values: CDR1 SGHNT, CDR2 YYREEE (reference sequence). CDR3 length: 16 residues. With 2 bases removed from V and 3 bases from J, the gap between germline ends came to 14 bases. The CDR3 bases are TGTGCCAGCAGCTTAGGTGGAGGACAGCCTAATGAAAAACTGTTTTTT. Residues: CASSLGGGQPNEKLFF.

The chain uses TRBV13 and TRBJ2-1, with 7 bases that match TRBD1. J gave up 4 bases and V 5 bases, and 14 bases lay outside the gene matches. CDR3 size: 17 residues. CDR1 is PRHDT and CDR2 is FYEKMQ in the germline V gene (reference sequence). Here the CDR3 reads CASSKEVGTALYNEQFF. The CDR3 DNA reads as TGTGCCAGCAGCAAAGAGGTTGGGACAGCCCTATACAATGAGCAGTTCTTC.

The V gene is TRBV19, the J gene TRBJ2-3; D remains ambiguous. The CDR3 extends over 13 amino acids. V was clipped by 5 bases and J by 2 bases, with 8 bases between them. The V gene's germline CDR1 is LNHDA and CDR2 SQIVND (reference sequence). For the CDR3, the DNA is TGTGCCAGTAGTGGTCGCTACACAGATACGCAGTATTTT. Its protein is CASSGRYTDTQYF.